This T cell receptor beta chain is drawn from a study of blood T cell repertoires in COVID-19. TCRdb's copy holds only in-frame clones and misses some; the assay was immunoSEQ multiplex PCR. The sample lists about 220,000 clones; around 89% were seen once. Clinical histories supplied by participants themselves formed the basis of cohort assignment. The V segment lost 5 bases and the J segment 4 bases; nucleotides outside the gene matches: 2. The length of the CDR3 is 13 residues. Germline V lookup: CDR1 SGHTA, CDR2 FQGTGA. The sequence derives from a young woman in a cohort exposed to, infected with or recovered from COVID-19 (not recorded which). The genes are TRBV7-3 and TRBJ1-5, with 7 nucleotides matching TRBD1. The sample taken for sequencing was PBMCs or T cells enriched from blood (not recorded which). CDR3 nucleotide sequence: TGTGCCAGCAGCACGGACAGGAATCAGCCCCAGCATTTT. It translates to CASSTDRNQPQHF.